These 26 T cell receptor beta chains were all obtained from the same sample, sequenced in a study of response to subunit inactivated influenza vaccine (dated by TCRdb to the late 2010s). The method behind the library was RT-PCR. This sample was sequenced with an Illumina HiSeq 2500. TCRdb reprocessed the public reads (quality trimming at Q25 with fastp, clone calling with MiXCR) and kept in-frame beta chains. Rows with one shared CDR3 protein collapse into an entry with the most common genes and DNA. The sample records 550,000 to 650,000 distinct CDR3 sequences, about 10% of which are singletons. Of the sample, approximately 10% is held by the ten largest clones. The starting material was PBMCs from blood, obtained on the day of vaccination. The receptors shown here come from a man in his fifties who received an inactivated influenza vaccine. Donor details come from another sample of the same person, matched by shared clones.

This clonotype occurred many times. The chain joins TRBV12-3 or TRBV12-4 to TRBJ2-3; 9 positions agree with TRBD1. J was trimmed by 3 bases and V by 6 bases; bases with no gene match: 7. The CDR3 spans 15 residues. The chain's CDR3 is CASSPPGQGTDTQYF. The CDR3 DNA is TGTGCCAGCAGCCCCCCCGGACAGGGGACAGATACGCAGTATTTT.

V and J are TRBV20-1 and TRBJ1-3; D unclear. Trimming shortened V by 3 bases and J by 4 bases, and 10 bases separated the two germline ends. Germline CDR1 DFQATT, CDR2 SNEGSKA (reference sequence). CDR3 length: 13 residues. The DNA of the CDR3 is TGCAGTGCTAGGGGCGGGATGGGAAACACCATATATTTT. The encoded protein is CSARGGMGNTIYF.

About this clonotype: A much bigger clone sits one base away, suggesting this may be a read error. The J gene is TRBJ2-2, the V gene TRBV7-7; D tentatively fits TRBD1 or TRBD2 (5 bases each). CDR3 size: 13 residues. The germline gives CDR1 SSHAT, CDR2 FNYEAQ (reference sequence). This CDR3 reads CASSQGRTGELYF. In DNA, the CDR3 is TGTGCTAGCAGTCAGGGCAGGACCGGGGAGCTGTATTTT.

This clonotype was seen a handful of times. This chain links TRBV12-3 or TRBV12-4 with TRBJ1-2; D may be TRBD1 (5 bases). Trimming pared 6 bases from V and 6 bases from J, leaving 11 bases between. The CDR3 extends over 12 amino acids. The CDR3 DNA is TGTGCCAGCAGGGGGACGGAAGATGGCTACACCTTC. It is translated as CASRGTEDGYTF.

The gene calls are TRBV18 and TRBJ2-2; D is undetermined. Per the germline V gene, CDR1 is KGHSH and CDR2 is LQKENI. Between the trimmed V and J ends, which lost 3 bases and 5 bases, there was a span of 16 bases. CDR3 length: 16 residues. Here the CDR3 reads CASSPNTWFLTGELFF. For the CDR3, the DNA is TGTGCCAGCTCACCGAATACTTGGTTTTTAACCGGGGAGCTGTTTTTT.

This clonotype has at least ten counts. The chain has TRBV7-8 and TRBJ1-2, with TRBD1 identical over 10 bases. This CDR3 region has 14 residues. CDR1 and CDR2 (germline): SGHVS, FQNEAQ. The trim removed 2 bases at V and 4 bases at J, leaving 1 base unmatched. The CDR3 region is CASSLRDRGYGYTF. In DNA form, the CDR3 reads TGTGCCAGCAGCTTAAGGGACAGGGGCTATGGCTACACCTTC.

This clonotype has just a few counts. This rearrangement joins TRBV20-1 to TRBJ2-1; TRBD2 agrees at 8 bases. The CDR3 is made up of 15 amino acids. Trimming cost V 2 bases and J 3 bases; bases outside gene matches: 6. CDR1 DFQATT and CDR2 SNEGSKA come from the germline V gene (reference sequence). The CDR3 nucleotides read TGCAGTGCTAGATATTTAGCGGGAATCTACAATGAGCAGTTCTTC. Translated, it gives CSARYLAGIYNEQFF.

In this sample, this clonotype turned up a few times. The gene calls are TRBV4-2 and TRBJ1-3; TRBD1 might be the D (5 bases). Germline CDR1 and CDR2: LGHNA and YNFKEQ. This CDR3 region has 16 residues. Trimming cost V 0 bases and J 0 bases, with 9 bases left between them. The CDR3, as DNA: TGTGCCAGCAGCCAAGATTTGACAGTCTCTGGAAACACCATATATTTT. This encodes CASSQDLTVSGNTIYF.

This clonotype was counted a few times. V usage is TRBV5-1 and J usage is TRBJ1-4; 9 positions agree with TRBD1. The ends lost 4 bases at V and 7 bases at J; junction bases unmatched: 8. The CDR3 is made up of 15 amino acids. Germline lookup yields CDR1 SGHRS and CDR2 YFSETQ. The CDR3 protein is CASSRDGTGSEKLFF. The CDR3 DNA follows: TGCGCCAGCAGCAGGGACGGGACAGGGAGTGAAAAACTGTTTTTT. Variable domain in full (rest from reference TRBV5-1 and TRBJ1-4): KAGVTQTPRYLIKTRGQQVTLSCSPISGHRSVSWYQQTPGQGLQFLFEYFSETQRNKGNFPGRFSGRQFSNSRSEMNVSTLELGDSALYLCASSRDGTGSEKLFFGSGTQLSVL.

The V and J genes are TRBV5-1 and TRBJ1-3, with TRBD1 matching over 8 bases. Germline V gene lookup returns CDR1 SGHRS and CDR2 YFSETQ. The CDR3 sequence is 17 residues long. J gave up 3 bases and V 1 base, and 9 bases lay outside the gene matches. This chain's CDR3 is CASSLFPTGEGGNTIYF. CDR3 nucleotide sequence: TGCGCCAGCAGCTTGTTCCCGACAGGGGAAGGTGGAAACACCATATATTTT.

The rearrangement links TRBV4-1 to TRBJ2-1; perhaps TRBD1 as D (7 bases). CDR1 is MGHRA, CDR2 YSYEKL, per germline. V was shortened by 4 bases and J by 9 bases, with 19 bases between the two germline ends. The CDR3 sequence is 15 residues long. The CDR3 sequence: CASSPPLGRGAEQFF. For the CDR3, the DNA is TGCGCCAGCAGCCCCCCCCTTGGCAGGGGGGCTGAGCAGTTCTTC.

About this clonotype itself: No conserved phenylalanine or tryptophan ends this CDR3, so it is likely a read error. The chain uses TRBV20-1 and TRBJ2-5, with 9 bases fitting TRBD2. This CDR3 region has 14 residues. J was trimmed by 5 bases and V by 4 bases; bases with no gene match: 8. CDR1 and CDR2 from the germline V gene are DFQATT and SNEGSKA (reference sequence). The CDR3 coding sequence is TGCAGTGCTACTCTAGCGGGACTCCAGGAGACCCAGTACTTA. Protein: CSATLAGLQETQYL.

The J gene is TRBJ1-6, the V gene TRBV20-1, with D unresolved. Germline CDR1 reads DFQATT; CDR2 reads SNEGSKA (reference sequence). Deletions cut 0 bases from V and 7 bases from J, with 4 bases between. The CDR3 runs 12 residues. As DNA, the CDR3 is TGCAGTGCTAGAGATGCCAATTCACCCCTCCACTTT. It encodes CSARDANSPLHF.

This clonotype was seen repeatedly, ten times or more. The chain links TRBV7-9 to TRBJ2-2, with a weak D call TRBD1 (6 bases). Trimming left V 4 bases short and J 4 bases short, with 10 bases between. This CDR3 has 14 residues. Germline V CDR1 and CDR2: SEHNR, FQNEAQ (reference sequence). The CDR3 DNA reads TGTGCCAGCAGCTCAACAGGGACCACCGGGGAGCTGTTTTTT. This translates into CASSSTGTTGELFF.

This clonotype has only a few counts. The chain employs TRBV27 and TRBJ2-3; tentatively, D is TRBD1 or TRBD2 (6 bases each). Trimming took off 5 bases at V and 1 base at J, with 16 bases between the two ends. This CDR3 region has 16 residues. The V gene's germline CDR1 is MNHEY and CDR2 SMNVEV (reference sequence). The CDR3 protein is CASSGRGALGTDTQYF. As DNA, the CDR3 is TGTGCCAGCAGTGGAAGGGGGGCCCTTGGCACAGATACGCAGTATTTT.

This clonotype was detected a few times. The chain couples TRBV5-1 to TRBJ1-2; D remains unclear. This CDR3 is 13 amino acids long. Between the trimmed V and J ends, which lost 1 base and 3 bases, there was a span of 7 bases. In germline, CDR1 is SGHRS, CDR2 YFSETQ. The CDR3: CASSLTDHYGYTF. The CDR3, as DNA: TGCGCCAGCAGCTTGACAGACCACTATGGCTACACCTTC.

The sample holds many counts of this clonotype. This chain links TRBV15 with TRBJ2-6; the D is unclear. CDR1 is LNHNV, CDR2 YYDKDF, per germline (reference sequence). The CDR3 length is 14 residues. V shed 0 bases and J shed 1 base, with 1 base lying between them. The CDR3 spells CATSRDSGANVLTF. The CDR3 nucleotides are TGTGCCACCAGCAGAGATTCTGGGGCCAACGTCCTGACTTTC.

This clonotype was detected many times. This sequence joins TRBV20-1 and TRBJ1-2, with D uncertain. V shed 5 bases and J shed 1 base, with 11 bases lying between them. The germline gives CDR1 DFQATT, CDR2 SNEGSKA (reference sequence). The CDR3 covers 13 residues. The CDR3: CSAEPKDNYGYTF. CDR3 nucleotide sequence: TGCAGTGCTGAGCCGAAGGATAACTATGGCTACACCTTC.

The rearrangement joins TRBV7-2 to TRBJ2-2; D may be TRBD1 (5 bases). Looked up from germline, CDR1 is SGHTA and CDR2 is FQGNSA. V dropped 3 bases and J dropped 6 bases, with 11 bases sitting between them. The CDR3 consists of 14 residues. The CDR3 DNA is TGTGCCAGCAGCTTGCGACAGTTCGCCGGGGAGCTGTTTTTT. Amino acids: CASSLRQFAGELFF. The whole variable domain, remainder taken from reference TRBV7-2 and TRBJ2-2, is GAGVSQSPSNKVTEKGKDVELRCDPISGHTALYWYRQSLGQGLEFLIYFQGNSAPDKSGLPSDRFSAERTGGSVSTLTIQRTQQEDSAVYLCASSLRQFAGELFFGEGSRLTVL.

This clonotype was detected a few times. CDR3 in amino acids: CASNGGETQYF. CDR3 bases: TGTGCCAGCAACGGGGGGGAGACCCAGTACTTC. The genes are TRBV28 and TRBJ2-5, with 7 bases fitting TRBD2. The CDR3 has 11 residues. Germline CDR1 reads MDHEN; CDR2 reads SYDVKM. V shed 7 bases, J shed 5 bases, and the junction held 1 base outside the gene matches.

This clonotype was counted between two and nine times. The J gene is TRBJ2-7, the V gene TRBV20-1; no clear D. CDR1 is DFQATT and CDR2 is SNEGSKA in the germline V gene (reference sequence). The CDR3 length is 16 residues. Trimming pared 0 bases from V and 0 bases from J, leaving 15 bases between. CDR3 nucleotides: TGCAGTGCTAGAGATCTCTTGAGACACAACTCCTACGAGCAGTACTTC. Translation: CSARDLLRHNSYEQYF.

This rearrangement joins TRBV18 to TRBJ2-3; the match to TRBD1 covers 9 bases. Germline values: CDR1 KGHSH, CDR2 LQKENI. The CDR3 consists of 16 residues. V was pared by 3 bases and J by 3 bases, with 7 bases of the junction left unmatched. For the CDR3, the DNA is TGTGCCAGCTCACCTTCCGGGACAGGGACGACAGATACGCAGTATTTT. This encodes CASSPSGTGTTDTQYF. The entire variable domain, with the rest obtained from reference TRBV18 and TRBJ2-3, is as follows: NAGVMQNPRHLVRRRGQEARLRCSPMKGHSHVYWYRQLPEEGLKFMVYLQKENIIDESGMPKERFSAEFPKEGPSILRIQQVVRGDSAAYFCASSPSGTGTTDTQYFGPGTRLTVL.

In this sample, this clonotype turned up a few times. CDR3 sequence (DNA): TGTGCCAGCAGCATAGGGGTTGGAGGGGCCGGGGAGCTGTTTTTT. Its translation is CASSIGVGGAGELFF. The chain recombines TRBV21-1 with TRBJ2-2; TRBD2, the table's D call, was not compared with the DNA. TRBV21-1 is a pseudogene. This CDR3 has 15 amino acids.

This clonotype was picked up a small number of times. The V and J genes are TRBV29-1 and TRBJ2-7; 11 nucleotides line up with TRBD2. V lost 4 bases, J lost 4 bases, and 9 bases stayed unmatched. The CDR3 is 15 residues long. The germline gives CDR1 SQVTM, CDR2 ANQGSEA. CDR3 protein: CSVGRLAGSPYEQYF. CDR3 DNA sequence: TGCAGCGTTGGACGACTAGCGGGGTCCCCTTACGAGCAGTACTTC.

The chain recombines TRBV6-1 with TRBJ2-1; D is ambiguous. Trimming took off 3 bases at V and 6 bases at J, with 21 bases between the two ends. Germline V CDR1 and CDR2: MNHNS, SASEGT. The length of the CDR3 is 17 residues. Here the CDR3 DNA reads TGTGCCAGCAGTGATCTGTGGGTTGTGTCGAGCTCCAATGAGCAGTTCTTC. Its protein product is CASSDLWVVSSSNEQFF.

There are a few counts of this clonotype. This sequence joins TRBV7-9 and TRBJ2-7; D not certain. The CDR3 is 14 amino acids. Per germline, CDR1 SEHNR and CDR2 FQNEAQ (reference sequence). V shed 2 bases and J shed 2 bases, with 10 bases lying between them. This CDR3 reads CASSLLVMPYEQYF. In DNA form, the CDR3 reads TGTGCCAGCAGCTTATTAGTCATGCCCTACGAGCAGTACTTC.